This T cell receptor (beta chain) is from a study of OX40 agonist ivuxolimab in advanced cancers. Study background: The dose of intravenous ivuxolimab that patients received every 2 weeks ranged from 0.01 to 10 mg/kg. Study results and caveats: Averaged across samples, CD8+ T cells carried more expanded clones than CD4+ did.

In the case of this clone: Its antigen is unknown.

Produced via immunoSEQ multiplex PCR; TCRdb's table is partial and in-frame only. Of about 73,000 clones in the sample, more than 80% were seen once. Material: CD4+ or CD8+ T cells sorted from blood, obtained in a trial of the OX40 agonist ivuxolimab. The sequence derives from an adult with an advanced solid tumor such as melanoma, head and neck, liver or kidney cancer.

CDR3 protein: CASSLDRVFDTEAFF. The CDR3 DNA reads TGTGCCAGCAGCTTGGACAGGGTTTTTGACACTGAAGCTTTCTTT. The genes are TRBV5-6 and TRBJ1-1; TRBD1 might be the D (6 bases). Germline V CDR1 and CDR2: SGHDT, YYEEEE. The length of the CDR3 is 15 residues. V dropped 0 bases and J dropped 3 bases, with 12 bases sitting between them.